The 10 T cell receptor beta chains below were found in one sample sequenced in a study of sequential checkpoint blockade in melanoma. Indicated treatment: randomized to nivolumab then ipilimumab (arm A) or the reverse (arm B). Repertoires were generated with immunoSEQ multiplex PCR, while TCRdb's copy carries only in-frame clones and drops some. The sample yields 35,000 to 45,000 clones, about four fifths seen once. The specimen was CD8+ T cells sorted from blood (inferred from file names), collected from a patient given nivolumab and ipilimumab in sequence. Receptors originate from a human donor with melanoma.

This clone was seen a single time. The CDR3 region has the DNA TGTGCCAGCAGTTACTCCGGACAGGGGTACAATGAGCAGTTCTTC. This codes for CASSYSGQGYNEQFF. The chain recombines TRBV6-6 with TRBJ2-1, with 9 bases matching TRBD1. Germline CDR1 MNHNY, CDR2 SVGAGI (reference sequence). V was pared by 0 bases and J by 4 bases, with 1 base of the junction left unmatched. This CDR3 is 15 amino acids long.

The CDR3 here is CASDSGRAREQYF. The DNA for the CDR3 is TGTGCCAGCGATAGCGGGAGGGCAAGGGAGCAGTACTTC. The chain has TRBV2 and TRBJ2-7, with 11 bases that match TRBD2. The V gene end was trimmed by 8 bases and the J gene end by 7 bases; junction bases not matched to a gene: 7. CDR3 length: 13 residues. Germline CDR1 and CDR2: SNHLY and FYNNEI.

This clone occurred a few times. The chain has TRBV7-3 and TRBJ2-5; D might be TRBD1 (6 bases). V lost 3 bases and J lost 1, with 12 bases in between. The CDR3 runs 15 residues. Per the germline V gene, CDR1 is SGHTA and CDR2 is FQGTGA. The CDR3 coding sequence is TGTGCCAGCAGCTTGGTACAGGGATCCCAAGAGACCCAGTACTTC. This sequence encodes CASSLVQGSQETQYF. Full variable domain (missing parts from reference TRBV7-3 and TRBJ2-5): GAGVSQTPSNKVTEKGKYVELRCDPISGHTALYWYRQSLGQGPEFLIYFQGTGAADDSGLPNDRFFAVRPEGSVSTLKIQRTERGDSAVYLCASSLVQGSQETQYFGPGTRLLVL.

This clone was picked up one time. The chain is built from TRBV6-5 and TRBJ2-7; 8 bases match TRBD2. Unmatched junction bases numbered 6, after V lost 6 bases and J lost 2 bases. From germline, CDR1 is MNHEY and CDR2 SVGAGI. CDR3 length: 14 residues. The CDR3 nucleotides are TGTGCCAGCAGGGCGGGAGGCAGACCCTACGAGCAGTACTTC. Its protein is CASRAGGRPYEQYF.

The CDR3 reads CASSISFPGQGFYNEQFF. DNA of the CDR3: TGTGCCAGTAGTATCTCATTCCCGGGACAGGGATTTTACAATGAGCAGTTCTTC. This chain connects TRBV19 to TRBJ2-1, with 9 nucleotides matching TRBD1. The CDR3 spans 18 residues. CDR1 is LNHDA, CDR2 SQIVND, per germline (reference sequence). V lost 3 bases and J lost 4; bases outside the gene matches: 13.

The chain combines TRBV4-1 with TRBJ1-1; no definite D call. The CDR3 loop spans 12 amino acids. Germline lookup yields CDR1 MGHRA and CDR2 YSYEKL. Trimming took off 1 base at V and 11 bases at J, with 11 bases between the two ends. The CDR3 loop is CASSQGSHRAFF. The CDR3, as DNA: TGCGCCAGCAGCCAAGGTTCGCATCGGGCTTTCTTT.

By frequency in the sample, this clone is medium-sized. The same CDR3 also results from other DNA sequences found in this sample. The J gene is TRBJ1-1, the V gene TRBV19; tentative D call: TRBD1 (6 bases). This CDR3 spans 14 amino acids. The germline gives CDR1 LNHDA, CDR2 SQIVND (reference sequence). Trimming stripped 5 bases from V and 0 bases from J, with 10 bases between. The CDR3 loop reads CASSWGRMNTEAFF. In DNA form, the CDR3 reads TGTGCCAGTAGTTGGGGGCGAATGAACACTGAAGCTTTCTTT.

The rearrangement links TRBV20-1 to TRBJ2-1; D not certain. Deletions cut 6 bases from V and 2 bases from J, with 5 bases between. Germline CDR1 is DFQATT and CDR2 is SNEGSKA (reference sequence). The CDR3 sequence is 11 residues long. In nucleotides, the CDR3 is TGCAGTGCCAGTGCCTACAATGAGCAGTTCTTC. Amino acid sequence: CSASAYNEQFF.

The gene calls are TRBV5-1 and TRBJ1-1, with unresolved D. The germline V and J ends were trimmed by 2 bases and 0 bases, with 17 bases remaining between them. This CDR3 region has 17 residues. From germline, CDR1 is SGHRS and CDR2 YFSETQ. CDR3 loop: CASSFPNDSLMNTEAFF. The CDR3 nucleotides read TGCGCCAGCAGCTTCCCCAATGACTCTCTAATGAACACTGAAGCTTTCTTT.

This clone was seen only once. The chain uses TRBV6-4 and TRBJ2-1, with D perhaps matching TRBD2 (6 bases). V lost 4 bases to trimming and J lost 9 bases, with 13 bases between them. Germline loops: CDR1 MRHNA, CDR2 SNTAGT. This CDR3 spans 13 amino acids. The CDR3 region has the DNA TGTGCCAGCAGTGCTAGCGCCGGACTTGAGCAGTTCTTC. Encoded protein: CASSASAGLEQFF.